This TCR beta chain was sequenced during a study of technical replicates of blood from a handful of donors. The ends were cut back, 3 bases at V and 4 bases at J, with 15 bases in the middle. The CDR3 runs 15 residues. Germline V gives CDR1 SGHDN, CDR2 FVKESK. The assay was immunoSEQ multiplex PCR, and TCRdb's table has in-frame clones only and misses some. The sample lists 70,000 to 95,000 clones; about 94% were seen once. The receptor was isolated from a human donor in good health. The sequenced material came from T cells isolated from PBMCs. V is TRBV14 and J is TRBJ1-2, with a possible D match to TRBD1 (5 bases). This CDR3 reads CASSQTGGGLYGYTF. The CDR3 nucleotides read TGTGCCAGCAGCCAGACCGGGGGGGGTCTCTATGGCTACACCTTC.